What follows describes a single T cell receptor beta chain. The data were obtained in a study of blood T cell repertoires in COVID-19. About the study: From T cells, B-cell-depleted T cells, or PBMCs came the material, which was cDNA or gDNA.

Sequencing used immunoSEQ multiplex PCR; TCRdb keeps in-frame clones, though not all of them. The table shows approximately 200,000 clones, with roughly 84% occurring only once. Trimming cost V 6 bases and J 3 bases, with 17 bases left between them. The CDR3 loop spans 15 amino acids. CDR1 is SGHTA, CDR2 FQGNSA, per germline. Sequencing used peripheral blood. The V and J genes are TRBV7-2 and TRBJ2-5; tentatively, D is TRBD2 (6 bases). The TCR originated in a woman in her 50s with acute or convalescent COVID-19. CDR3 in amino acids: CASRERLDPKETQYF. CDR3 coding DNA: TGTGCCAGCAGAGAACGACTAGACCCTAAAGAGACCCAGTACTTC.